The present TCR beta chain was sequenced within a study of radiotherapy plus CTLA-4 blockade in lung cancer. Study-level information: Disease control reached roughly 33%, with objective responses in approximately 17%. Study outcomes and limitations: Radiotherapy plus ipilimumab was followed by expansion in blood of tumor-derived TCR clones.

Produced via immunoSEQ multiplex PCR; TCRdb's table is partial and in-frame only. The sample holds some 49,000 clones, about 85% seen once. A remark on this clone: Its antigen is undetermined.

The CDR3 runs 13 residues. The V and J ends lost 0 bases and 4 bases respectively, with 4 bases between them. Germline CDR1 is SGHTA and CDR2 is FQGTGA. With ipilimumab providing CTLA-4 blockade, focal radiation was administered to patients who had chemo-refractory metastatic non-small-cell lung cancer. The source material was peripheral blood, sampled from a patient treated with radiotherapy plus ipilimumab. J is TRBJ1-5 and V is TRBV7-3; the D is unclear. The sequence came from a human donor with non-small cell lung cancer whose response to radiotherapy plus ipilimumab could not be evaluated. The CDR3: CASSLTVNQPQHF. The CDR3 DNA reads as TGTGCCAGCAGCTTAACCGTAAATCAGCCCCAGCATTTT.